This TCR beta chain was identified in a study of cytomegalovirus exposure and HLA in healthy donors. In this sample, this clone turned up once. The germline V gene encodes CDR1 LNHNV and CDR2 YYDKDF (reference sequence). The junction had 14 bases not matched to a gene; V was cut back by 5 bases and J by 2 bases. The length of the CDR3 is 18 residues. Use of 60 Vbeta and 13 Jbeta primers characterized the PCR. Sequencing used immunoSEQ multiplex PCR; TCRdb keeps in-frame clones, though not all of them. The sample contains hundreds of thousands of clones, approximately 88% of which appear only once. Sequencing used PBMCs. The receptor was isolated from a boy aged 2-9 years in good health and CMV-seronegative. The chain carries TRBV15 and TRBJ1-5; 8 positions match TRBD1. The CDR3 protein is CATSRRDRSFQGNQPQHF. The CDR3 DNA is TGTGCCACCAGCCGCCGGGACAGGTCCTTTCAGGGCAATCAGCCCCAGCATTTT.